This T cell receptor (beta chain) was sequenced for a study of control samples from healthy donors and cancer patients. Germline CDR1 is LGHDT and CDR2 is YNNKEL (reference sequence). CDR3 length: 16 amino acids. V lost 3 bases and J lost 1, with 13 bases in between. Here immunoSEQ multiplex PCR was the method, and the copy in TCRdb shows in-frame clones only, minus some. The sample carries about 21,000 clones, approximately 80% recorded once. The sequence came from a man aged 55-75 years with colorectal cancer. V usage is TRBV3-1 (or the pseudogene TRBV3-2) and J usage is TRBJ1-3, with D perhaps matching TRBD1 (5 bases). The sequencing sample was made of PBMCs. CDR3 nucleotides: TGTGCCAGCAGCCATGCCGGGGGGAATTCTGGAAACACCATATATTTT. Translating gives CASSHAGGNSGNTIYF.